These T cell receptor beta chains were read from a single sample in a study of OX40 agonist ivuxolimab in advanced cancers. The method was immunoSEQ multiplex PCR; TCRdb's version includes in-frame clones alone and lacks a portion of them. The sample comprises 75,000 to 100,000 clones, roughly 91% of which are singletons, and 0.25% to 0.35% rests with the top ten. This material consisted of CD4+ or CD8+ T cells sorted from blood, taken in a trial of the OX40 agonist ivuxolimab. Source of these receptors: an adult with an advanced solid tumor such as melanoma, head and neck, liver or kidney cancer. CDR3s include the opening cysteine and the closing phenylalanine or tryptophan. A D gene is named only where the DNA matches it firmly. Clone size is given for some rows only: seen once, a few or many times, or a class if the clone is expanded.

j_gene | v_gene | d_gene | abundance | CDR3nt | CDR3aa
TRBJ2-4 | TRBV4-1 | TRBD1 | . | TGCGCCAGCAGCCAGGGACAGGGGGGAGCCAAAAACATTCAGTACTTC | CASSQGQGGAKNIQYF
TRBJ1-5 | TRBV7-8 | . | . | TGTGCCAGCAGCCTGTACGATAGCAATCAGCCCCAGCATTTT | CASSLYDSNQPQHF
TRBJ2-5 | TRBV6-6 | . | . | TGTGCCAGCATGGCGACAGAGCTTCAGTACTTC | CASMATELQYF
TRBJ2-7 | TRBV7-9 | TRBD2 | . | TGTGCCAGCAGCTCACTAGCGGGAGAATACGAGCAGTACTTC | CASSSLAGEYEQYF
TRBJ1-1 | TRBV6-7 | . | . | TGTGCCAGCAGCGACGCCCAAGGTATCGTAGGAGCTTTCTTT | CASSDAQGIVGAFF
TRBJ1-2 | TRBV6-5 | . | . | TGTGCCAGCAGTTACGGCAGACTCTATGGCTACACCTTC | CASSYGRLYGYTF
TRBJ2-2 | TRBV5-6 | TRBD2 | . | TGTGCCAGCAGACTCGGACCTGGGACTACACTACGCGCCGGGGAGCTGTTTTTT | CASRLGPGTTLRAGELFF
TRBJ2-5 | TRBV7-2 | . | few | TGTGCCAGCAGCTTAGCGAGGCAAGAGACCCAGTACTTC | CASSLARQETQYF
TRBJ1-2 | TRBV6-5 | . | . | TGTGCCAGCAGCCCCACAGGGTCCTATGGCTACACCTTC | CASSPTGSYGYTF
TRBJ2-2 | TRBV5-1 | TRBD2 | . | TGCGCCAGCAGCTTGGTAGCGGGAGTTATCACCGGGGAGCTGTTTTTT | CASSLVAGVITGELFF
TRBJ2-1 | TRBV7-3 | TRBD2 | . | TGTGCCAGCAGCCAGGGACTAGGGAATGAGCAGTTCTTC | CASSQGLGNEQFF
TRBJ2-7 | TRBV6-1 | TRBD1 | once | TGTGCCAGCTCGGGGACAGGGAGTTACGAGCAGTACTTC | CASSGTGSYEQYF
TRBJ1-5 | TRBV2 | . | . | TGTGCCAGCAGCCTCGATAGCAATCAGCCCCAGCATTTT | CASSLDSNQPQHF
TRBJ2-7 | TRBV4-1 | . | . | TGCGCCAGCAGCCCTGAAGTGTGGGGTATCCCCTACGAGCAGTACTTC | CASSPEVWGIPYEQYF
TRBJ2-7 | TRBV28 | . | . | TGTGCCAGCAGGGGGGCGGGTGGACTCAGGTCCTACGAGCAGTACTTC | CASRGAGGLRSYEQYF
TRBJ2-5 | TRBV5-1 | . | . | TGCGCCAGCAGCTTCCAGCAAGAGACCCAGTACTTC | CASSFQQETQYF
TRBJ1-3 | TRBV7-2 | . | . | TGTGCCAGCAGCACCCTTGAGGACCTTCGCTCTGGAAACACCATATATTTT | CASSTLEDLRSGNTIYF
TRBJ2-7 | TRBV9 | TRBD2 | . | TGTGCCAGCAGCGTAGAGCCTAGCGGGACCTACGAGCAGTACTTC | CASSVEPSGTYEQYF
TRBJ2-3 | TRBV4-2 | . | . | TGTGCCAGCAGCCCGTCACCGGAGGCAGATACGCAGTATTTT | CASSPSPEADTQYF
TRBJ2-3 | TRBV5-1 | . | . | TGCGCCAGCAGCTTCGACAACCTGGTGACAGATACGCAGTATTTT | CASSFDNLVTDTQYF
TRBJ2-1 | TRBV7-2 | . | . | TGTGCCAGCAGCTTAGAACGGGTTGTCAATGAGCAGTTCTTC | CASSLERVVNEQFF
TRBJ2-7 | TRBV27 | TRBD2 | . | TGTGCCAGTGCCGGACTAGCGGGAGGACCTTACGTGCAGTACTTC | CASAGLAGGPYVQYF
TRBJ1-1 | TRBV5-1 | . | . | TGCGCCAGCAGCTTGGGCCCTGAAGCTTTCTTT | CASSLGPEAFF